The TCR beta chain under discussion was sequenced for a study of T cells after yellow fever vaccination. Study information: Fractions low in cell number were prepared with SMART-Seq v4 Ultra Low Input. Study outcomes and limitations: Reappearing after the booster were most of the clones from primary vaccination (around 95% CD4, approximately 89% CD8). Peaking faster, on day 5 versus 15, the secondary response was nonetheless weaker.

As TCR cDNA was made by 5'RACE template switching, a universal primer site and UMIs were added. TCRdb recomputed calls from the 5' RACE reads with MiXCR, one row per CDR3 protein. The sample records a few hundred thousand distinct CDR3 sequences, 8.7% being singletons. This clonotype appeared many times. Antigen unknown. This CDR3 has 13 amino acids. In germline, CDR1 is KGHDR, CDR2 SFDVKD. The V gene lost 3 bases and the J gene lost 0 bases, with 3 bases spanning the gap. This sequence was found in a young man who received the YFV17D yellow fever vaccine. The material sequenced was CD4+ T cells sorted from PBMCs, taken 5 days after the yellow fever booster vaccination. V is TRBV24-1 and J is TRBJ2-3; no clear D gene. The CDR3 DNA follows: TGTGCCACCAGTGATGGGAGCACAGATACGCAGTATTTT. Its protein is CATSDGSTDTQYF.